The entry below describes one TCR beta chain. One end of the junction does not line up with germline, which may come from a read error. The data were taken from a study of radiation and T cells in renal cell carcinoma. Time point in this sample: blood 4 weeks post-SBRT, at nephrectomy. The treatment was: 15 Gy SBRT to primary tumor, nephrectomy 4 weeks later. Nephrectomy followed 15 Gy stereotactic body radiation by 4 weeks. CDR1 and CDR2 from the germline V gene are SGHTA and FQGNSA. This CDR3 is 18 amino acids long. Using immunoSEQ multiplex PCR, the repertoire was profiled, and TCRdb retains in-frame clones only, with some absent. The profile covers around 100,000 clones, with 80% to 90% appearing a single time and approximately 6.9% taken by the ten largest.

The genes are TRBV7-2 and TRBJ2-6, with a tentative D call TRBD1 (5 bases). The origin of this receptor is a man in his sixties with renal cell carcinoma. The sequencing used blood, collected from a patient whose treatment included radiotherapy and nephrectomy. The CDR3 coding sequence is TGTGCCAGCAGCTTAGTCGGCAGGGCCCTCTCTAGGGCCAACGTCCTGACTTTC. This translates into CASSLVGRALSRANVLTF.